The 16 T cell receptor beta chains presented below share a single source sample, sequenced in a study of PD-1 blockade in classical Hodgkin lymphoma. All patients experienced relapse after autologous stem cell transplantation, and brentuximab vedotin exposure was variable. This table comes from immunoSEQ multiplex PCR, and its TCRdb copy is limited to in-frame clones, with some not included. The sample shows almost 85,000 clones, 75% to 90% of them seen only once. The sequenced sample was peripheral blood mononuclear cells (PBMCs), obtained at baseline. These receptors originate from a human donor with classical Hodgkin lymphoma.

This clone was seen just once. CDR3 in amino acids: CASSSGLGTNTEAFF. For the CDR3, the DNA is TGCGCCAGCAGCTCGGGCCTCGGAACAAACACTGAAGCTTTCTTT. The chain uses TRBV5-1 and TRBJ1-1; D remains unclear. From germline, CDR1 is SGHRS and CDR2 YFSETQ. The V end lost 3 bases, the J end lost 2 bases, and 14 bases lay between the germline ends. CDR3 length equals 15 residues. The full variable domain, its missing parts supplied by reference TRBV5-1 and TRBJ1-1, is KAGVTQTPRYLIKTRGQQVTLSCSPISGHRSVSWYQQTPGQGLQFLFEYFSETQRNKGNFPGRFSGRQFSNSRSEMNVSTLELGDSALYLCASSSGLGTNTEAFFGQGTRLTVV.

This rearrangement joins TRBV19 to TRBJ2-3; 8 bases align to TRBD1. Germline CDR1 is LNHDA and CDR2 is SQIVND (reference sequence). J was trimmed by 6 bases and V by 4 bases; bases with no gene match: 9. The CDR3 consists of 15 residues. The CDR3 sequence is CASSTGTGTLDTQYF. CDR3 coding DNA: TGTGCCAGTAGTACCGGGACAGGTACATTGGATACGCAGTATTTT.

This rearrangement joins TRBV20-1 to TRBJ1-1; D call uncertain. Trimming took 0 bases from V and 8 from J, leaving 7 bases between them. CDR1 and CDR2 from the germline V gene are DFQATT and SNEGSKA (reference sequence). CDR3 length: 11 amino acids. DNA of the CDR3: TGCAGTGCTAGAGACCGGACCGAAGCTTTCTTT. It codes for CSARDRTEAFF.

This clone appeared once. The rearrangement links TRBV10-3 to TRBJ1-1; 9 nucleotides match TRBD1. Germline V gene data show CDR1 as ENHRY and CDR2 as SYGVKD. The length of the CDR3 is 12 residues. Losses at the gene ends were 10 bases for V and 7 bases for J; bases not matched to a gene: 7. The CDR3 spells CASRDREGEAFF. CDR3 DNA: TGTGCCAGCCGGGACAGGGAGGGTGAAGCTTTCTTT.

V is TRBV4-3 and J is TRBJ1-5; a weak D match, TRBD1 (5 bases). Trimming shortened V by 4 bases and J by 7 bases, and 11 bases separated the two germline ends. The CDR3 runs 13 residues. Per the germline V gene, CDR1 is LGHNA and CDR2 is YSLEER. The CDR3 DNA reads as TGCGCCAGCAGCCTAGGGGTTTCGCAGCCCCAGCATTTT. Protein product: CASSLGVSQPQHF.

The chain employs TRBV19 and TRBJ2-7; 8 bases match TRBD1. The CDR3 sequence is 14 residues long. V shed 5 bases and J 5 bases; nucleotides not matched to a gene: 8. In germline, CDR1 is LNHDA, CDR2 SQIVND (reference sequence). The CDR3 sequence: CASSLYSTGDEQYF. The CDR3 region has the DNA TGTGCCAGTAGTCTATACTCGACAGGGGACGAGCAGTACTTC.

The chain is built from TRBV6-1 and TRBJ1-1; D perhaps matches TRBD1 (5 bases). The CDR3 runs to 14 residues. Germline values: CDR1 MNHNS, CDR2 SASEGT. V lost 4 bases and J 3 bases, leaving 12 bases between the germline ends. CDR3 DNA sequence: TGTGCCAGCAGTGTAGGCGTGGGGGACACTGAAGCTTTCTTT. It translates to CASSVGVGDTEAFF.

The CDR3 sequence is CARIPWAGDSNEQFF. CDR3 DNA sequence: TGTGCCAGAATCCCCTGGGCGGGGGACTCCAATGAGCAGTTCTTC. This chain joins TRBV2 and TRBJ2-1, with TRBD2 matching over 7 bases. This CDR3 region has 15 residues. The V and J ends lost 9 bases and 6 bases, in that order; junction bases with no gene match: 14. From germline, CDR1 is SNHLY and CDR2 FYNNEI.

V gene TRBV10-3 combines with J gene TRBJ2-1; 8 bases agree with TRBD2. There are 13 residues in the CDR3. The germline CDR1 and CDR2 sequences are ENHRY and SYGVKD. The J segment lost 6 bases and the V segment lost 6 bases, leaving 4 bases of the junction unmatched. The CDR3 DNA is TGTGCCATCAGCCCCGGGGGGGGCAATGAGCAGTTCTTC. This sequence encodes CAISPGGGNEQFF.

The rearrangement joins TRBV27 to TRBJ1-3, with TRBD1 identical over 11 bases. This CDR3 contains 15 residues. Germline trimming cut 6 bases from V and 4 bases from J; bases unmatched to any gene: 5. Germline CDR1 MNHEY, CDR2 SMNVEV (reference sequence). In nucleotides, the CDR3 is TGTGCCAGCAGCCCGAGGACAGGGGGCGGAAACACCATATATTTT. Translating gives CASSPRTGGGNTIYF.

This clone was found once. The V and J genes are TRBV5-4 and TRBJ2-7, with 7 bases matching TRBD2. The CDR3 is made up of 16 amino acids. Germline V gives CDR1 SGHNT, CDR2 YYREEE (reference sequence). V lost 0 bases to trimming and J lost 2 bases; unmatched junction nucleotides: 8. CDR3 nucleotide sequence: TGTGCCAGCAGCTTGGTATCTAGCGGAGGGACCTACGAGCAGTACTTC. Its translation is CASSLVSSGGTYEQYF.

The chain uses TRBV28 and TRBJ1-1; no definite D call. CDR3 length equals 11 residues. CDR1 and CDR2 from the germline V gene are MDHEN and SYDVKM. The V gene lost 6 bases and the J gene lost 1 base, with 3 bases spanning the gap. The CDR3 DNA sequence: TGTGCCAGCAGAGGGAACACTGAAGCTTTCTTT. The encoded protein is CASRGNTEAFF. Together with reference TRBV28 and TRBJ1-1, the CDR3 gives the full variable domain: DVKVTQSSRYLVKRTGEKVFLECVQDMDHENMFWYRQDPGLGLRLIYFSYDVKMKEKGDIPEGYSVSREKKERFSLILESASTNQTSMYLCASRGNTEAFFGQGTRLTVV.

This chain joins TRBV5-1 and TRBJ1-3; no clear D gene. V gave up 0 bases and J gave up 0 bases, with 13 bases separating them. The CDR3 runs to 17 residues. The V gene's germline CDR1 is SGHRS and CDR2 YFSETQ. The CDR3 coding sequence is TGCGCCAGCAGCTTGGGGGGAAGATGGGACTCTGGAAACACCATATATTTT. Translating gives CASSLGGRWDSGNTIYF.

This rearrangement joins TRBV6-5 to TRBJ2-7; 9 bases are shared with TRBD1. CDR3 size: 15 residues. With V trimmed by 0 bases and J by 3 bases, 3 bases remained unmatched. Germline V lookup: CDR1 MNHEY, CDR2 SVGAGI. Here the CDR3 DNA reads TGTGCCAGCAGTTACTCGACAGGGGGGTTCTACGAGCAGTACTTC. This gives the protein CASSYSTGGFYEQYF.

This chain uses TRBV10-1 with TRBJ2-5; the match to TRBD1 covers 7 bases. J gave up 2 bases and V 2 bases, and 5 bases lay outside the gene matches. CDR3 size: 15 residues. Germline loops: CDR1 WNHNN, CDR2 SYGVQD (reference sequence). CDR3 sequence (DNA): TGCGCCAGCAGTGAGACCTGGACAGGACAAGAGACCCAGTACTTC. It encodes CASSETWTGQETQYF.

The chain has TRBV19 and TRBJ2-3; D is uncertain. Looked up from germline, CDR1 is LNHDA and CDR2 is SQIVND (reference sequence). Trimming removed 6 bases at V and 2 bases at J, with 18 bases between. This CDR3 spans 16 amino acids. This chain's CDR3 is CASRLQGISNTDTQYF. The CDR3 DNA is TGTGCCAGTAGGCTACAAGGAATTTCGAACACAGATACGCAGTATTTT. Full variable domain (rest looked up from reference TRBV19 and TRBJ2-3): DGGITQSPKYLFRKEGQNVTLSCEQNLNHDAMYWYRQDPGQGLRLIYYSQIVNDFQKGDIAEGYSVSREKKESFPLTVTSAQKNPTAFYLCASRLQGISNTDTQYFGPGTRLTVL.